The subject of this entry is one T cell receptor (beta chain). The sample is drawn from a study of OX40 agonist ivuxolimab in advanced cancers. Profiled with immunoSEQ multiplex PCR; TCRdb holds only in-frame clones, not every one. The sample has roughly 41,000 clones, roughly 86% seen once. In germline, CDR1 is KGHSY, CDR2 FQNENV. Trimming took off 2 bases at V and 6 bases at J, with 13 bases between the two ends. The length of the CDR3 is 14 residues. The sequence was obtained from an adult with an advanced solid tumor such as melanoma, head and neck, liver or kidney cancer. Material: CD4+ or CD8+ T cells sorted from blood, obtained in a trial of the OX40 agonist ivuxolimab. This chain links TRBV16 with TRBJ1-1, with D hard to call. CDR3 sequence (DNA): TGTGCCAGCAGCCAACTGGCCCCGAGACCTGAAGCTTTCTTT. This translates into CASSQLAPRPEAFF. Using reference TRBV16 and TRBJ1-1 for the parts outside the CDR3, the full variable domain is GEEVAQTPKHLVRGEGQKAKLYCAPIKGHSYVFWYQQVLKNEFKFLISFQNENVFDETGMPKERFSAKCLPNSPCSLEIQATKLEDSAVYFCASSQLAPRPEAFFGQGTRLTVV.